This T cell receptor (beta chain) was documented in a study of beta chain features in type 1 diabetes. This clone occurred a few times. As every portion of the isolated RNA was reverse transcribed, the sequencing read expressed TCRB transcripts. The method was immunoSEQ multiplex PCR; TCRdb's version includes in-frame clones alone and lacks a portion of them. Altogether 110,000 to 150,000 clones are present, about 7% being singletons, with the ten largest covering more than 1.1%. The CDR3 sequence is 15 residues long. V lost 4 bases to trimming and J lost 0 bases, with 12 bases between them. CDR1 and CDR2 (germline): LNHDA, SQIVND (reference sequence).

V gene TRBV19 combines with J gene TRBJ1-1; a weak D match, TRBD1 (6 bases). The sample taken for sequencing was central memory CD4+ T cells from blood. This TCR was sampled from a woman between 25 and 40 years old in good health. The CDR3 sequence is CASSRTETMNTEAFF. In nucleotides, the CDR3 is TGTGCCAGTAGTAGGACAGAAACAATGAACACTGAAGCTTTCTTT.